These 5 T cell receptor beta chains originate from one sample sequenced in a study of blood T cells in healthy people across ages. A J-beta primer mix and a sample-barcoded 5' primer were used in a second PCR of roughly 6 to 12 cycles. Each CDR3 protein is one row after TCRdb ran MiXCR on the 5' RACE reads. The sample lists 600,000 to 850,000 distinct CDR3 sequences, around a quarter occurring once. In addition, the sample was reused for a study of T cells of mothers and their children.

The sequencing sample was made of blood. The receptors were sampled from a boy under 18 in good health.

The rearrangement links TRBV28 to TRBJ1-1, with a weak D call TRBD1 (6 bases). Trimming took off 7 bases at V and 0 bases at J, with 18 bases between the two ends. CDR1 is MDHEN and CDR2 is SYDVKM in the germline V gene. This CDR3 region has 16 residues. CDR3 in amino acids: CASTISGVNLNTEAFF. As DNA, the CDR3 is TGTGCCAGCACCATTTCAGGGGTGAATTTGAACACTGAAGCTTTCTTT.

This clonotype was detected only a few times. V and J are TRBV6-1 and TRBJ2-7, with no clear D. The CDR3 is made up of 13 amino acids. V lost 9 bases to trimming and J lost 5 bases, with 17 bases between them. The germline gives CDR1 MNHNS, CDR2 SASEGT. The DNA of the CDR3 is TGTGCCAGGATAACAGCCGTTCGGAACGAGCAGTACTTC. Translation: CARITAVRNEQYF.

The genes are TRBV11-2 and TRBJ1-1, with a weak D call TRBD1 (6 bases). The ends were cut back, 0 bases at V and 6 bases at J, with 11 bases in the middle. Germline-derived CDR1 and CDR2 are SGHAT and FQNNGV. There are 14 residues in the CDR3. CDR3 nucleotide sequence: TGTGCCAGCAGCTTAGAGAGGGGGAGGGCTGAAGCTTTCTTT. Residues: CASSLERGRAEAFF.

This clonotype came up a few times. This rearrangement joins TRBV7-9 to TRBJ2-1; 9 bases agree with TRBD2. The germline CDR1 and CDR2 sequences are SEHNR and FQNEAQ (reference sequence). V shed 1 base and J 7 bases; nucleotides not matched to a gene: 8. This CDR3 comprises 16 residues. The CDR3 DNA reads as TGTGCCAGCAGCTTAGTAGCGGGAGCGGCCGGTAATGAGCAGTTCTTC. Translated, it gives CASSLVAGAAGNEQFF.

This chain uses TRBV12-3 or TRBV12-4 with TRBJ1-2, with a weak D call TRBD1 (5 bases). Trimming cost V 7 bases and J 4 bases, with 13 bases left between them. CDR3 length: 13 amino acids. CDR3 bases: TGTGCCAGCAAAAGCCAGGGTTCCTATGGCTACACCTTC. Protein: CASKSQGSYGYTF.